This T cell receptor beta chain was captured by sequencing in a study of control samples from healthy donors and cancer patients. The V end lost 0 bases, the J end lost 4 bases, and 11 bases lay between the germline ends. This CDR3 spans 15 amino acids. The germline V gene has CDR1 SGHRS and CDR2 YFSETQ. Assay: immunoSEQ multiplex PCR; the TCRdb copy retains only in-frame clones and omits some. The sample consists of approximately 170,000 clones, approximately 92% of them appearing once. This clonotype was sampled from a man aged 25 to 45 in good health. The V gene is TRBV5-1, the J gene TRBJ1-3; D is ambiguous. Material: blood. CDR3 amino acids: CASSLGSLRGNTIYF. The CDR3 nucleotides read TGCGCCAGCAGCTTGGGTAGCCTGAGGGGAAACACCATATATTTT.